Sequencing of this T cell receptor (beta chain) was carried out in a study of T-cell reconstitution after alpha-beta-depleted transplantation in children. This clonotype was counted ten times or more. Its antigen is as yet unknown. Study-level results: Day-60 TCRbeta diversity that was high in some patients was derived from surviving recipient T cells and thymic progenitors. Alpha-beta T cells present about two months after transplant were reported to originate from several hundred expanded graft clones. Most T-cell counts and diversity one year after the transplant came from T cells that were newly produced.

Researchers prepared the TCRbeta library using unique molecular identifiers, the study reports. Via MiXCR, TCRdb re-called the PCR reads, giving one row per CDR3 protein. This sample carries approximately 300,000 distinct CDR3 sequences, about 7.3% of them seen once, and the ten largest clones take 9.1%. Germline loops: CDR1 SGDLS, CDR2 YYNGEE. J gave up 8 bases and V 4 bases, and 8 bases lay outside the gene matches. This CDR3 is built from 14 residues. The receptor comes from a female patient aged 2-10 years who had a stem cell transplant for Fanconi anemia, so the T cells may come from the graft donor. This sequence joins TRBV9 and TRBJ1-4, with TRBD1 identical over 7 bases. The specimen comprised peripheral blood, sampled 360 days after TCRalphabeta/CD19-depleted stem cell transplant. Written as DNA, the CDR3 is TGTGCCAGCAGCCGCGACAGGGAGAGCGAAAAACTGTTTTTT. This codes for CASSRDRESEKLFF.